This TCR beta chain emerged from a study of Ad26.COV2.S vaccination and SARS-CoV-2 variants. Broader study findings: Reportedly, spike-specific CD8+ and CD4+ T cell responses achieved substantial breadth once vaccination had taken place. Using TCR breadth and depth analyses may have led to underestimated total T cell responses. Non-spike TCR breadth was similar in vaccine and placebo recipients.

Germline CDR1 and CDR2: DFQATT and SNEGSKA (reference sequence). CDR3 size: 11 residues. V lost 5 bases and J 3 bases, leaving 5 bases between the germline ends. As to this clone: Its antigen is still unknown.

Profiled with immunoSEQ multiplex PCR; TCRdb holds only in-frame clones, not every one. The repertoire includes about 94,000 clones, approximately 82% of them detected once, and roughly 15% sits in the top ten. The source was peripheral blood, collected after recovery from COVID-19. This chain joins TRBV20-1 and TRBJ1-3; D not certain. This sequence originates from a human donor who had recovered from COVID-19. The DNA for the CDR3 is TGCAGTGCTGGCGTTGGAAACACCATATATTTT. It codes for CSAGVGNTIYF.